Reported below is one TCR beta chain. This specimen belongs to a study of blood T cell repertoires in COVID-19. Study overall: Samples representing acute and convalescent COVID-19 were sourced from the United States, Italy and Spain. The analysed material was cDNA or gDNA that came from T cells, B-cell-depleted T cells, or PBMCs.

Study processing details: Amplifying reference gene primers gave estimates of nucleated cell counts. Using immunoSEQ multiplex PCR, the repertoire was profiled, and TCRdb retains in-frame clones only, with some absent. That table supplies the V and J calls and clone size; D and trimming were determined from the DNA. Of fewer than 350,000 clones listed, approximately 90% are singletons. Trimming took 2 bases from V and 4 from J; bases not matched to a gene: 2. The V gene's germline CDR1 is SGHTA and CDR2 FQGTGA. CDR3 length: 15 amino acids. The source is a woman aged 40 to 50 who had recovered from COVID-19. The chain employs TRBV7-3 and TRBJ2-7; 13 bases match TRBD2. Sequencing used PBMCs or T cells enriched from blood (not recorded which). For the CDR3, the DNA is TGTGCCAGCAGCTTAGGGACTAGCGGGATTTACGAGCAGTACTTC. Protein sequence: CASSLGTSGIYEQYF.